This T cell receptor beta chain was found in a study of post-analysis software for immune sequencing data. Study at large: Relapsing-remitting, secondary progressive and progressive-relapsing multiple sclerosis were all included among the disease courses. The study, taken as a whole, reports: Patients had higher frequencies than controls of roughly 5 TRBV segments, including TRBV5-6, TRBV5-1 and TRBV20-1.

Included in the TCR beta cDNA libraries were unique molecular identifiers. Using its own MiXCR run on the PCR reads, TCRdb lists one record per CDR3 protein. The sample holds 820,000 or so distinct CDR3 sequences, roughly 58% seen once. This clonotype has only a few counts. Its matching antigen is unknown. CDR3 size: 17 residues. Germline trimming cut 4 bases from V and 4 bases from J; bases unmatched to any gene: 14. Germline V gives CDR1 SGHTA, CDR2 FQGNSA. The sequenced sample consisted of blood. This sequence joins TRBV7-2 and TRBJ2-7; 9 bases line up with TRBD2. The clonotype comes from a girl aged 5 to 17 with multiple sclerosis. Written as DNA, the CDR3 is TGTGCCAGCAGCTCCGGCTCAATAGCGGGAGTGTGGTACGAGCAGTACTTC. It specifies CASSSGSIAGVWYEQYF.